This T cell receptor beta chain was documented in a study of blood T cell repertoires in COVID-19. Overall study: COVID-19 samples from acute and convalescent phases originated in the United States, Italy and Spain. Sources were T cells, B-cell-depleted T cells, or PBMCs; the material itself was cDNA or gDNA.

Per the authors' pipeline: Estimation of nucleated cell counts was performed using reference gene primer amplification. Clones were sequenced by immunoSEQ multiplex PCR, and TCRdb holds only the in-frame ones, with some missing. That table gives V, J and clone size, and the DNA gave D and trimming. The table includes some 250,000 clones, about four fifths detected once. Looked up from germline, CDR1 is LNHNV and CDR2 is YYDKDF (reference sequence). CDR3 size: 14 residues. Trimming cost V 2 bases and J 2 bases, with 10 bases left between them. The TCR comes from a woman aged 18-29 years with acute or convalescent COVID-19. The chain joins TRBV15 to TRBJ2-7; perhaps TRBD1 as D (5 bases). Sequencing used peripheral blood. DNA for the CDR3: TGTGCCACCAGCAGACAACAGGAACCCTACGAGCAGTACTTC. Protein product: CATSRQQEPYEQYF.